This entry lists 3 T cell receptor beta chains sequenced from one sample in a study of cytomegalovirus exposure and HLA in healthy donors. The primer mix had 60 Vbeta and 13 Jbeta primers. Assay used: immunoSEQ multiplex PCR; TCRdb lists only in-frame clones, some missing. Found here are some 190,000 clones, about 88% of them singletons; the top ten hold around 0.31%. What was sequenced was PBMCs. The receptors here all came from a woman in her 30s in good health and CMV-seronegative.

The V call is TRBV6-6, the J call TRBJ1-1; D might be TRBD1 (5 bases). From germline, CDR1 is MNHNY and CDR2 SVGAGI (reference sequence). The CDR3 consists of 16 residues. Trimming took off 2 bases at V and 0 bases at J, with 13 bases between the two ends. The CDR3 nucleotides are TGTGCCAGCAGTTACGGTATCGGGGGGATGAACACTGAAGCTTTCTTT. This gives the protein CASSYGIGGMNTEAFF.

This rearrangement joins TRBV7-9 to TRBJ2-1; D possibly corresponds to TRBD2 (5 bases). The germline gives CDR1 SEHNR, CDR2 FQNEAQ (reference sequence). Trimming cost V 7 bases and J 12 bases, with 25 bases left between them. The CDR3 is made up of 15 amino acids. The CDR3 loop reads CASTPRILVESGQFF. DNA of the CDR3: TGTGCCAGCACCCCCCGGATACTAGTCGAAAGTGGGCAGTTCTTC.

With respect to this clone: The same CDR3 arises from other DNA sequences in this sample as well. This sequence joins TRBV29-1 and TRBJ2-6; D is ambiguous. Germline V lookup: CDR1 SQVTM, CDR2 ANQGSEA. Trimming pared 1 base from V and 0 bases from J, leaving 4 bases between. The CDR3 covers 14 residues. The CDR3 nucleotides read TGCAGCGTTGAAGGCGGCTCTGGGGCCAACGTCCTGACTTTC. Protein sequence: CSVEGGSGANVLTF.